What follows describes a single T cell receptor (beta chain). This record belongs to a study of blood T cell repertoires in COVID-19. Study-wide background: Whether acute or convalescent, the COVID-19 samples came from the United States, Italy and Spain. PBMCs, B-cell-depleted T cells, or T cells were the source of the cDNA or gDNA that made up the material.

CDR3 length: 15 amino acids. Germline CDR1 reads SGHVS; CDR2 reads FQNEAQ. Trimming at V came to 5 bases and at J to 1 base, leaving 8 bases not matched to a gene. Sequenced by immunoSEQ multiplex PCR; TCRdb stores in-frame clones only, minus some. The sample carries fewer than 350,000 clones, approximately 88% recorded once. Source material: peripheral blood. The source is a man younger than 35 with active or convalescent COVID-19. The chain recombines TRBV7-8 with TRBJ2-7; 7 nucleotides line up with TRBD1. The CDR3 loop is CASSVGQMFSYEQYF. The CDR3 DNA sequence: TGTGCCAGCAGCGTGGGACAGATGTTTTCCTACGAGCAGTACTTC.